These 17 T cell receptor beta chains were sequenced from one sample in a study of cytomegalovirus exposure and HLA in healthy donors. 13 Jbeta primers and 60 Vbeta primers were used for the PCR. Sequencing was performed with immunoSEQ multiplex PCR; in TCRdb, only in-frame clones are kept and a portion is missing. The table includes more than 140,000 clones, 64% detected once. Sequencing was performed on PBMCs. The receptor set was obtained from a young woman in good health and CMV-seropositive.

J is TRBJ2-5 and V is TRBV30; TRBD2 is a possible D gene (6 bases). From germline, CDR1 is GTSNPN and CDR2 SVGIG (reference sequence). Trimming left V 2 bases short and J 4 bases short, with 17 bases between. This CDR3 has 15 residues. The DNA of the CDR3 is TGTGCCTGGAGTCCACTATCGAGCGGGCCAGAGACCCAGTACTTC. Translating gives CAWSPLSSGPETQYF.

J is TRBJ1-3 and V is TRBV15; D is perhaps TRBD1 (6 bases). This CDR3 contains 17 residues. Germline CDR1 LNHNV, CDR2 YYDKDF (reference sequence). With 1 base removed from V and 0 bases from J, the gap between germline ends came to 13 bases. The CDR3 here is CATSRGGGPFSGNTIYF. For the CDR3, the DNA is TGTGCCACCAGCAGAGGGGGGGGCCCCTTCTCTGGAAACACCATATATTTT. Full variable domain (missing parts from reference TRBV15 and TRBJ1-3): DAMVIQNPRYQVTQFGKPVTLSCSQTLNHNVMYWYQQKSSQAPKLLFHYYDKDFNNEADTPDNFQSRRPNTSFCFLDIRSPGLGDTAMYLCATSRGGGPFSGNTIYFGEGSWLTVV.

V usage is TRBV29-1 and J usage is TRBJ1-6, with TRBD1 matching 8 bases. J was trimmed by 10 bases and V by 6 bases; bases with no gene match: 14. CDR3 length equals 15 residues. The germline gives CDR1 SQVTM, CDR2 ANQGSEA. The DNA for the CDR3 is TGCAGCGTCTCCATAGGGGCAGGGGGCGGATCACCCCTCCACTTT. Translated: CSVSIGAGGGSPLHF.

This clone has just a few counts. The chain combines TRBV7-8 with TRBJ2-3; the match to TRBD2 covers 10 bases. CDR1 is SGHVS and CDR2 is FQNEAQ in the germline V gene. The CDR3 sequence is 13 residues long. V shed 6 bases and J 8 bases; nucleotides not matched to a gene: 5. This CDR3 is CASREAGGPTQYF. DNA for the CDR3: TGTGCCAGCAGAGAAGCGGGGGGGCCTACGCAGTATTTT.

The V gene is TRBV30, the J gene TRBJ1-1; no definite D call. Germline CDR1 and CDR2: GTSNPN and SVGIG (reference sequence). This CDR3 comprises 12 residues. V was pared by 2 bases and J by 0 bases, with 4 bases between. The CDR3 sequence is CAWSPVNTEAFF. The CDR3 DNA reads TGTGCCTGGAGTCCGGTGAACACTGAAGCTTTCTTT.

The chain joins TRBV6-6 to TRBJ2-2; D remains ambiguous. V lost 6 bases to trimming and J lost 3 bases, with 17 bases between them. The germline V gene encodes CDR1 MNHNY and CDR2 SVGAGI (reference sequence). This CDR3 has 16 amino acids. CDR3 loop: CASSRPSRLDTGELFF. In nucleotides, the CDR3 is TGTGCCAGCAGCCGACCCTCCAGGCTTGACACCGGGGAGCTGTTTTTT.

This chain links TRBV7-9 with TRBJ1-6, with 9 positions matching TRBD1. The CDR3 length is 15 residues. The junction had 8 bases not matched to a gene; V was cut back by 5 bases and J by 9 bases. Germline-derived CDR1 and CDR2 are SEHNR and FQNEAQ (reference sequence). The chain's CDR3 is CASSRTGEEGSPLHF. In DNA form, the CDR3 reads TGTGCCAGCAGCCGGACAGGGGAGGAGGGTTCACCCCTCCACTTT.

The chain has TRBV7-9 and TRBJ1-1, with D tentatively TRBD1 (6 bases). The CDR3 consists of 14 residues. The V and J ends lost 2 bases and 5 bases respectively, with 12 bases between them. The germline V gene encodes CDR1 SEHNR and CDR2 FQNEAQ (reference sequence). In DNA, the CDR3 is TGTGCCAGCAGCTTAAAACAGGGTCGGACTGAAGCTTTCTTT. Protein sequence: CASSLKQGRTEAFF.

CDR3 coding DNA: TGTGCCAGCTCACCTACGGACGGGGTCCCCCAGCATTTT. It is translated as CASSPTDGVPQHF. The genes are TRBV18 and TRBJ1-5, with unresolved D. V lost 3 bases and J 10 bases, leaving 13 bases between the germline ends. Germline lookup yields CDR1 KGHSH and CDR2 LQKENI. The CDR3 consists of 13 residues.

The chain has TRBV11-2 and TRBJ1-1, with a possible D match to TRBD1 (6 bases). CDR1 and CDR2 (germline): SGHAT, FQNNGV. CDR3 length: 15 residues. Trimming removed 0 bases from V and 11 bases from J, with 19 bases in between. CDR3 region: CASSLEPSSGGYAFF. The CDR3, as DNA: TGTGCCAGCAGCTTAGAGCCCTCTTCGGGGGGCTACGCTTTCTTT.

The chain has TRBV19 and TRBJ1-1; no clear D gene. V was clipped by 7 bases and J by 8 bases, with 11 bases between them. The CDR3 loop spans 11 amino acids. Germline assignment: CDR1 LNHDA and CDR2 SQIVND (reference sequence). The CDR3 sequence: CASTSFGEAFF. The CDR3 bases are TGTGCCAGTACCTCATTCGGGGAAGCTTTCTTT.

This chain joins TRBV30 and TRBJ2-1; D is possibly TRBD1 (5 bases). The CDR3 is made up of 14 amino acids. Trimming removed 1 base at V and 4 bases at J, with 11 bases between. Looked up from germline, CDR1 is GTSNPN and CDR2 is SVGIG (reference sequence). The CDR3 here is CAWSEGALYNEQFF. The CDR3 DNA follows: TGTGCCTGGAGTGAAGGGGCGTTGTACAATGAGCAGTTCTTC.

The chain recombines TRBV7-9 with TRBJ2-1, with 9 positions matching TRBD2. The germline gives CDR1 SEHNR, CDR2 FQNEAQ (reference sequence). Trimming took 6 bases from V and 0 from J; bases not matched to a gene: 12. The CDR3 totals 18 residues. The CDR3 sequence is CASRRGLASRLSYNEQFF. The CDR3 bases are TGTGCCAGCAGGAGGGGACTAGCAAGTCGTCTCTCCTACAATGAGCAGTTCTTC.

The V gene is TRBV5-1, the J gene TRBJ2-1; 7 positions agree with TRBD2. With V trimmed by 1 base and J by 4 bases, 14 bases remained unmatched. Germline assignment: CDR1 SGHRS and CDR2 YFSETQ. This CDR3 contains 18 residues. DNA of the CDR3: TGCGCCAGCAGCTTGTACTACTTAAGTGGGGGGGGTTACAATGAGCAGTTCTTC. Its translation: CASSLYYLSGGGYNEQFF.

V gene TRBV30 combines with J gene TRBJ2-6, with TRBD2 as a possible D gene (7 bases). The germline V and J ends were trimmed by 2 bases and 2 bases, with 16 bases remaining between them. Germline V gene lookup returns CDR1 GTSNPN and CDR2 SVGIG (reference sequence). CDR3 length: 17 amino acids. Written as DNA, the CDR3 is TGTGCCTGGAGTACGGGGGGCCTAAGTACTGGGGCCAACGTCCTGACTTTC. It specifies CAWSTGGLSTGANVLTF.

This sequence joins TRBV9 and TRBJ1-2; D unresolved. Germline CDR1 reads SGDLS; CDR2 reads YYNGEE. The length of the CDR3 is 13 residues. V was trimmed by 4 bases and J by 8 bases, leaving 15 bases between them. The CDR3 spells CASSQDPRFGYTF. In nucleotides, the CDR3 is TGTGCCAGCAGCCAAGATCCCAGGTTCGGCTACACCTTC.

The chain carries TRBV6-5 and TRBJ1-6; D uncertain. V was cut by 0 bases and J by 6 bases, with 6 bases left in between. CDR3 length: 14 amino acids. CDR1 MNHEY and CDR2 SVGAGI come from the germline V gene. The CDR3 is CASSYSHINSPLHF. CDR3 nucleotides: TGTGCCAGCAGTTACTCGCACATTAATTCACCCCTCCACTTT.